The 17 T cell receptor beta chains in this list originate from one sample, sequenced in a study of blood T cell repertoires in COVID-19. Profiled with immunoSEQ multiplex PCR; TCRdb holds only in-frame clones, not every one. The sample includes hundreds of thousands of clones, 83% of them seen just once. The specimen sequenced was PBMCs or T cells enriched from blood (not recorded which). These receptors came from a woman aged 40 to 50 who had been exposed to COVID-19.

The CDR3 here is CASSLSTFQPQHF. In nucleotides, the CDR3 is TGTGCCAGCAGCTTAAGTACATTCCAGCCCCAGCATTTT. The chain uses TRBV7-3 and TRBJ1-5; D is unclear. Germline V gene data show CDR1 as SGHTA and CDR2 as FQGTGA. The CDR3 sequence is 13 residues long. V lost 1 base and J 7 bases, leaving 8 bases between the germline ends.

This chain joins TRBV3-1 (or the pseudogene TRBV3-2) and TRBJ1-5, with D possibly TRBD1 on 5 matching bases. The CDR3 runs to 15 residues. V was trimmed by 0 bases and J by 6 bases, leaving 12 bases between them. Germline V gives CDR1 LGHDT, CDR2 YNNKEL (reference sequence). The DNA for the CDR3 is TGTGCCAGCAGCCAAGATTCCAGGGATTCTCAGCCCCAGCATTTT. This codes for CASSQDSRDSQPQHF.

The genes are TRBV18 and TRBJ1-3, with 8 nucleotides matching TRBD1. The V gene end was trimmed by 5 bases and the J gene end by 0 bases; junction bases not matched to a gene: 3. There are 15 residues in the CDR3. CDR1 and CDR2 from the germline V gene are KGHSH and LQKENI. For the CDR3, the DNA is TGTGCCAGCTCAAAGGACAGGGCCTCTGGAAACACCATATATTTT. Translating gives CASSKDRASGNTIYF.

The chain couples TRBV7-6 to TRBJ2-3, with 7 bases lining up with TRBD2. The CDR3 totals 22 residues. V trimming: 5 bases; J trimming: 0 bases; junction bases outside the gene matches: 26. CDR1 and CDR2 from the germline V gene are SGHVS and FNYEAQ. The CDR3 sequence: CASSPYPPMVNQAGTSTDTQYF. CDR3 in DNA: TGTGCCAGCAGCCCCTACCCGCCGATGGTCAACCAAGCGGGGACTAGCACAGATACGCAGTATTTT. Combining the CDR3 with reference TRBV7-6 and TRBJ2-3 gives the whole variable domain GAGVSQSPRYKVTKRGQDVALRCDPISGHVSLYWYRQALGQGPEFLTYFNYEAQQDKSGLPNDRFSAERPEGSISTLTIQRTEQRDSAMYRCASSPYPPMVNQAGTSTDTQYFGPGTRLTVL.

The J gene is TRBJ2-5, the V gene TRBV27; 14 nucleotides line up with TRBD2. The CDR3 is 18 amino acids. After removal of 3 bases from V and 5 bases from J, the junction contained 11 bases not matched to a gene. Germline V lookup: CDR1 MNHEY, CDR2 SMNVEV (reference sequence). The CDR3 DNA is TGTGCCAGCAGTTTGAGACTAGCGGGGGGGCTAGGTTTGGAGACCCAGTACTTC. The encoded protein is CASSLRLAGGLGLETQYF.

This clone was picked up one time. The chain has TRBV29-1 and TRBJ2-1, with 8 bases aligning to TRBD1. The trim removed 7 bases at V and 0 bases at J, leaving 5 bases unmatched. CDR1 and CDR2 from the germline V gene are SQVTM and ANQGSEA. This CDR3 is built from 14 residues. Written as DNA, the CDR3 is TGCAGCGCCAGGACAGGGAGCTCCTACAATGAGCAGTTCTTC. Protein sequence: CSARTGSSYNEQFF.

This chain links TRBV5-6 with TRBJ1-1; 8 bases are a match to TRBD1. V lost 4 bases, J lost 1 base, and 6 bases stayed unmatched. The CDR3 spans 15 residues. CDR1 is SGHDT and CDR2 is YYEEEE in the germline V gene. This chain's CDR3 is CASSLRTGWNTEAFF. The CDR3 DNA is TGTGCCAGCAGCCTTAGGACAGGGTGGAACACTGAAGCTTTCTTT.

The chain recombines TRBV30 with TRBJ1-2; D remains unclear. Per germline, CDR1 GTSNPN and CDR2 SVGIG (reference sequence). The CDR3 runs to 12 residues. V was trimmed by 3 bases and J by 4 bases, leaving 9 bases between them. CDR3 sequence: CAWRRQLYGYTF. The CDR3 nucleotides read TGTGCCTGGAGGAGGCAGCTCTATGGCTACACCTTC.

V usage is TRBV19 and J usage is TRBJ1-5; 7 bases match TRBD1. V trimming: 7 bases; J trimming: 7 bases; junction bases outside the gene matches: 13. Germline values: CDR1 LNHDA, CDR2 SQIVND (reference sequence). The CDR3 consists of 15 residues. CDR3 nucleotides: TGTGCCAGTAATAATAGAGGAGGGGGCGGACAGCCCCAGCATTTT. Its translation: CASNNRGGGGQPQHF.

The chain uses TRBV7-2 and TRBJ2-1, with TRBD2 matching over 8 bases. CDR3 length: 15 amino acids. Germline trimming cut 3 bases from V and 4 bases from J; bases unmatched to any gene: 5. The germline V gene has CDR1 SGHTA and CDR2 FQGNSA. The CDR3 DNA is TGTGCCAGCAGCTTCGGGGGGGCCGGATACAATGAGCAGTTCTTC. Protein: CASSFGGAGYNEQFF.

This clone was detected a few times. The chain uses TRBV6-5 and TRBJ2-5; 8 bases are a match to TRBD2. In germline, CDR1 is MNHEY, CDR2 SVGAGI. The V gene end was trimmed by 2 bases and the J gene end by 7 bases; junction bases not matched to a gene: 9. The CDR3 runs to 15 residues. CDR3 DNA: TGTGCCAGCAGTTACAACTCCGGGGGGGCGGGGACCCAGTACTTC. The encoded protein is CASSYNSGGAGTQYF.

This sequence joins TRBV4-2 and TRBJ2-1; 13 bases line up with TRBD2. The V and J ends lost 1 base and 10 bases, in that order; junction bases with no gene match: 10. The CDR3 runs to 17 residues. Germline values: CDR1 LGHNA, CDR2 YNFKEQ. The CDR3 DNA sequence: TGTGCCAGCAGCCAAGCTGCGGGGACTAGCGGGGAACACGAGCAGTTCTTC. It encodes CASSQAAGTSGEHEQFF.

The chain recombines TRBV10-3 with TRBJ2-6; D is unclear. This CDR3 has 16 residues. V was cut by 10 bases and J by 2 bases, with 18 bases left in between. Germline V CDR1 and CDR2: ENHRY, SYGVKD. DNA of the CDR3: TGTGCCACCTGGCGGCAGCAAACGGCTGGGGCCAACGTCCTGACTTTC. Its translation: CATWRQQTAGANVLTF.

This clone appeared once. J is TRBJ2-3 and V is TRBV6-2 or TRBV6-3; a weak D match, TRBD2 (6 bases). The CDR3 runs 16 residues. V was trimmed by 6 bases and J by 0 bases, leaving 16 bases between them. CDR1 and CDR2 (germline): MNHEY, SVGEGT. The CDR3 coding sequence is TGTGCCAGCAGCCTCCCTGATGGGGGGAGCACAGATACGCAGTATTTT. Translation gives CASSLPDGGSTDTQYF.

This clone has just one count. A read error may produce the germline difference seen at one junction end. The chain has TRBV28 and TRBJ1-1; D gene ambiguous. The CDR3 is 11 residues long. In germline, CDR1 is MDHEN, CDR2 SYDVKM. This chain's CDR3 is CASSLNIEAFF. In DNA, the CDR3 is TGTGCCAGCAGTTTAAACATTGAAGCTTTCTTT.

This rearrangement joins TRBV7-9 to TRBJ2-5; TRBD1 matches 7 bases. Losses at the gene ends were 5 bases for V and 2 bases for J; bases not matched to a gene: 5. The CDR3 loop spans 14 amino acids. Germline CDR1 reads SEHNR; CDR2 reads FQNEAQ (reference sequence). CDR3 sequence (DNA): TGTGCCAGCAGCCTATGGGACAGTCAAGAGACCCAGTACTTC. Protein product: CASSLWDSQETQYF.

The chain carries TRBV16 and TRBJ1-2; D possibly corresponds to TRBD1 (5 bases). Germline V CDR1 and CDR2: KGHSY, FQNENV. Trimming took off 0 bases at V and 8 bases at J, with 16 bases between the two ends. The CDR3 is 15 residues long. The CDR3 here is CASSQSPIGGVGYTF. The CDR3 DNA is TGTGCCAGCAGCCAATCTCCCATCGGGGGGGTCGGCTACACCTTC.